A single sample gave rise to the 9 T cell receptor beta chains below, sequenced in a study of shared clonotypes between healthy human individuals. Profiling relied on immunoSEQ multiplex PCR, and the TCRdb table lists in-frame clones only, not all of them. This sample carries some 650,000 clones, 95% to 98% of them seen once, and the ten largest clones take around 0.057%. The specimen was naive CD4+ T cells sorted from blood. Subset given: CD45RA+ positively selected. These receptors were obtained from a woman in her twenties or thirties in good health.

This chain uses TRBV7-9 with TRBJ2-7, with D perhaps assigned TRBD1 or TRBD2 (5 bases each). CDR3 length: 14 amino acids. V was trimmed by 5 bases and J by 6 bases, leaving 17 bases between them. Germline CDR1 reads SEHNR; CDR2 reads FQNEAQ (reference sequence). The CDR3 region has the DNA TGTGCCAGCAGCGCCCCGGGTCGGGGACGCGAGCAGTACTTC. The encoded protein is CASSAPGRGREQYF.

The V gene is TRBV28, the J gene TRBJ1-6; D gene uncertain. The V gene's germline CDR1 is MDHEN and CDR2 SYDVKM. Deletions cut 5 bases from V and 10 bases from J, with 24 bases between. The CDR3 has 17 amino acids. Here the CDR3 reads CASSTPHYRATRSPLHF. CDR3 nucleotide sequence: TGTGCCAGCAGTACTCCCCACTACCGGGCCACACGATCACCCCTCCACTTT.

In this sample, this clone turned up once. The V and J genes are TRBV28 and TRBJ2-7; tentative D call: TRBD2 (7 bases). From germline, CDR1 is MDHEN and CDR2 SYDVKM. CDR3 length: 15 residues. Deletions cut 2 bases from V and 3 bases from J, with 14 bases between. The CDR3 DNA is TGTGCCAGCAGTTTAGGCGGGGGCGGTCGCTACGAGCAGTACTTC. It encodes CASSLGGGGRYEQYF.

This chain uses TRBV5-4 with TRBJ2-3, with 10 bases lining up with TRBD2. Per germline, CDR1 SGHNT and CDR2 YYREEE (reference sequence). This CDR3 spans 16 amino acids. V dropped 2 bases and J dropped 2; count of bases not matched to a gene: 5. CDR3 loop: CASSFRLAGNTDTQYF. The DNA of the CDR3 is TGTGCCAGCAGCTTTAGACTAGCGGGTAACACAGATACGCAGTATTTT.

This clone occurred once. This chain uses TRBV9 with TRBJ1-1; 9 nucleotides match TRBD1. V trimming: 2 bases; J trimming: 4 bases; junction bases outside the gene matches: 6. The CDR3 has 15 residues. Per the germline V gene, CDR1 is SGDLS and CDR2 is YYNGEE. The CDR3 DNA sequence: TGTGCCAGCAGCGTGACCGGGACAGGGTTCACTGAAGCTTTCTTT. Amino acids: CASSVTGTGFTEAFF.

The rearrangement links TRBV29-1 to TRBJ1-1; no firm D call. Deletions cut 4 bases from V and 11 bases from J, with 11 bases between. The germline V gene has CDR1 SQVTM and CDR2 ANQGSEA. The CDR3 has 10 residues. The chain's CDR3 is CSVVTSSAFF. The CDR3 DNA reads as TGCAGCGTTGTTACGTCCTCGGCTTTCTTT.

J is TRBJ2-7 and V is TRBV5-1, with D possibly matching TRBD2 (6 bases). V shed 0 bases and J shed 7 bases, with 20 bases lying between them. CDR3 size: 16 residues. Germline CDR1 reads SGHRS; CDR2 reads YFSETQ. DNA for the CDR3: TGCGCCAGCAGCTTGGCCCGGGGGAGCTTGGCGCGGGAGCAGTACTTC. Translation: CASSLARGSLAREQYF.

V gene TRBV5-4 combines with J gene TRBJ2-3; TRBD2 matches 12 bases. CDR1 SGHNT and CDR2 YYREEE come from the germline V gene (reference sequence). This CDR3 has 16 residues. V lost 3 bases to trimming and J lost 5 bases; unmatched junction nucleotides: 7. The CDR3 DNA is TGTGCCAGCAGCTCCCGACTAGCGGGAGTACTAGATACGCAGTATTTT. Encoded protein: CASSSRLAGVLDTQYF. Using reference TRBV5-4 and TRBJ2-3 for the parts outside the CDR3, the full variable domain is ETGVTQSPTHLIKTRGQQVTLRCSSQSGHNTVSWYQQALGQGPQFIFQYYREEENGRGNFPPRFSGLQFPNYSSELNVNALELDDSALYLCASSSRLAGVLDTQYFGPGTRLTVL.

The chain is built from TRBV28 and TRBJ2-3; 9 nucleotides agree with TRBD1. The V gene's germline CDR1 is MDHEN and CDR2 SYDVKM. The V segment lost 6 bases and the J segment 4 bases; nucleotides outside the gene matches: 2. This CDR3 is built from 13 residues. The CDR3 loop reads CASRRQGADTQYF. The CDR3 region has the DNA TGTGCCAGCAGGCGACAGGGGGCAGATACGCAGTATTTT.